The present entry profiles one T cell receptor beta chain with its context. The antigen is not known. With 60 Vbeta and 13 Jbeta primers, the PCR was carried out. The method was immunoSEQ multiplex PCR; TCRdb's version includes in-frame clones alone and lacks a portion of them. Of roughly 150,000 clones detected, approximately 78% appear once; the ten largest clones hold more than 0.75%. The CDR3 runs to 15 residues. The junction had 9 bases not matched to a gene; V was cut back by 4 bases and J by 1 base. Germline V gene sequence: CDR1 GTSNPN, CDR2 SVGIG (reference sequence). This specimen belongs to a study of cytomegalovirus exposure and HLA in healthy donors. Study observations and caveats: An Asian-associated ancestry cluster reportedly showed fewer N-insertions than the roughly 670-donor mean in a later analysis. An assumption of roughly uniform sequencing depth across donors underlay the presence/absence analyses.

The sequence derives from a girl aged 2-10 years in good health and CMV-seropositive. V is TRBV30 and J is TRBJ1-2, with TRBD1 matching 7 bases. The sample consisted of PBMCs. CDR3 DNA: TGTGCCTGGATAACGAGACAGGGAGGTAACTATGGCTACACCTTC. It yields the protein CAWITRQGGNYGYTF. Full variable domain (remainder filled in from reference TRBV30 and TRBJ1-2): SQTIHQWPATLVQPVGSPLSLECTVEGTSNPNLYWYRQAAGRGLQLLFYSVGIGQISSEVPQNLSASRPQDRQFILSSKKLLLSDSGFYLCAWITRQGGNYGYTFGSGTRLTVV.